The 27 T cell receptor beta chains in this list originate from one sample, sequenced in a study of blood T cell repertoires in COVID-19. Generated by immunoSEQ multiplex PCR, the TCRdb table keeps only in-frame clones and is missing some. The data show approximately 240,000 clones, around 87% seen once. The specimen was peripheral blood. Receptor source: a woman under 40 who had recovered from COVID-19.

V is TRBV4-3 and J is TRBJ1-4; D is undetermined. Germline CDR1 LGHNA, CDR2 YSLEER. This CDR3 has 13 amino acids. V was trimmed by 4 bases and J by 8 bases, leaving 11 bases between them. Here the CDR3 reads CASSLTIREKLFF. CDR3 nucleotide sequence: TGCGCCAGCAGCCTTACTATTCGGGAAAAACTGTTTTTT.

V usage is TRBV7-9 and J usage is TRBJ1-1; no clear D. Deletions cut 3 bases from V and 0 bases from J, with 17 bases between. Germline V gene lookup returns CDR1 SEHNR and CDR2 FQNEAQ (reference sequence). The length of the CDR3 is 17 residues. CDR3 residues: CASSFTSGSYMNTEAFF. CDR3 coding DNA: TGTGCCAGCAGCTTTACATCCGGGAGCTACATGAACACTGAAGCTTTCTTT.

The rearrangement links TRBV7-9 to TRBJ1-1, with 7 bases identical to TRBD1. Germline V gives CDR1 SEHNR, CDR2 FQNEAQ (reference sequence). CDR3 length: 13 amino acids. Losses at the gene ends were 0 bases for V and 8 bases for J; bases not matched to a gene: 3. DNA for the CDR3: TGTGCCAGCAGCTTAGCCGTACAGGGGGAAGCTTTCTTT. Its protein product is CASSLAVQGEAFF.

The V gene is TRBV10-3, the J gene TRBJ1-2, with 8 bases matching TRBD1. The V and J ends lost 4 bases and 7 bases, in that order; junction bases with no gene match: 11. Germline V lookup: CDR1 ENHRY, CDR2 SYGVKD. The CDR3 has 15 amino acids. The CDR3 is CAISGPDRVTSGYTF. CDR3 sequence (DNA): TGTGCCATCAGTGGGCCGGACAGGGTCACTTCTGGCTACACCTTC.

This sequence joins TRBV4-2 and TRBJ2-1, with 8 bases that match TRBD1. Germline CDR1 and CDR2: LGHNA and YNFKEQ. J lost 1 base, V lost 2 bases, and 7 bases had no gene match. The CDR3 is made up of 17 amino acids. This CDR3 is CASSQYQGAGSYNEQFF. In DNA, the CDR3 is TGTGCCAGCAGCCAATATCAGGGGGCGGGGTCCTACAATGAGCAGTTCTTC.

This clone was seen just once. The chain joins TRBV7-9 to TRBJ1-6; D is uncertain. Germline V CDR1 and CDR2: SEHNR, FQNEAQ (reference sequence). This CDR3 comprises 16 residues. The V and J ends lost 4 bases and 0 bases respectively, with 10 bases between them. CDR3 loop: CASSSRGSSYNSPLHF. DNA of the CDR3: TGTGCCAGCAGCTCCCGCGGGAGCTCCTATAATTCACCCCTCCACTTT.

The chain joins TRBV4-2 to TRBJ2-3; the match to TRBD2 covers 11 bases. Germline lookup yields CDR1 LGHNA and CDR2 YNFKEQ. V lost 4 bases to trimming and J lost 2 bases; unmatched junction nucleotides: 2. The CDR3 runs to 15 residues. The CDR3 sequence is CASSRTSGYTDTQYF. The CDR3 DNA is TGTGCCAGCAGCCGGACTAGCGGGTACACAGATACGCAGTATTTT.

The chain employs TRBV18 and TRBJ2-5; D is possibly TRBD2 (6 bases). The V gene lost 0 bases and the J gene lost 1 base, with 6 bases spanning the gap. The CDR3 consists of 14 residues. Germline CDR1 reads KGHSH; CDR2 reads LQKENI. CDR3 in amino acids: CASSPPTSQETQYF. CDR3 coding DNA: TGTGCCAGCTCACCACCGACTAGCCAAGAGACCCAGTACTTC.

The rearrangement links TRBV18 to TRBJ2-3; TRBD2 aligns across 13 bases. The V segment lost 6 bases and the J segment 0 bases; nucleotides outside the gene matches: 12. In germline, CDR1 is KGHSH, CDR2 LQKENI. The CDR3 has 19 amino acids. The CDR3 loop reads CASSSLTSGGQASTDTQYF. The CDR3 DNA sequence: TGTGCCAGCTCCTCCTTGACTAGCGGGGGGCAAGCGAGCACAGATACGCAGTATTTT.

The CDR3 DNA reads as TGTGCCAGCAGTGAAGCCTTGGGAGGGACGGCGCCCCAGCATTTT. Its protein product is CASSEALGGTAPQHF. The chain has TRBV2 and TRBJ1-5; a weak D match, TRBD1 (5 bases). The CDR3 loop spans 15 amino acids. V was shortened by 0 bases and J by 9 bases, with 15 bases between the two germline ends. Germline CDR1 and CDR2: SNHLY and FYNNEI.

The chain links TRBV6-2 or TRBV6-3 to TRBJ2-1; D not resolved. Trimming removed 5 bases at V and 0 bases at J, with 11 bases between. The CDR3 loop spans 15 amino acids. Germline CDR1 is MNHEY and CDR2 is SVGEGT. CDR3 amino acids: CASSTDTDSYNEQFF. CDR3 DNA sequence: TGTGCCAGCAGTACAGACACCGACTCCTACAATGAGCAGTTCTTC.

V and J are TRBV6-1 and TRBJ2-7; 10 nucleotides align to TRBD1. Germline V gives CDR1 MNHNS, CDR2 SASEGT. J lost 4 bases, V lost 2 bases, and 5 bases had no gene match. The CDR3 totals 15 residues. CDR3 DNA: TGTGCCAGCAGTGAACCCGGGACAGGGGTATACGAGCAGTACTTC. It specifies CASSEPGTGVYEQYF.

The chain carries TRBV4-3 and TRBJ2-3; 10 nucleotides match TRBD2. The CDR3 is made up of 18 amino acids. Trimming cost V 4 bases and J 3 bases; bases outside gene matches: 13. Germline CDR1 is LGHNA and CDR2 is YSLEER. The CDR3 is CASSLQAGGPGETDTQYF. DNA of the CDR3: TGCGCCAGCAGCCTCCAAGCGGGGGGGCCAGGTGAGACAGATACGCAGTATTTT.

The chain is built from TRBV19 and TRBJ1-2; D might be TRBD1 (6 bases). CDR3 length equals 15 residues. The V gene's germline CDR1 is LNHDA and CDR2 SQIVND (reference sequence). The ends were cut back, 10 bases at V and 0 bases at J, with 18 bases in the middle. The CDR3 coding sequence is TGTGCCACCAGACAGGCCCTTAACGCTAACTATGGCTACACCTTC. As protein: CATRQALNANYGYTF.

V is TRBV6-5 and J is TRBJ1-2, with 7 positions matching TRBD1. Germline V gene lookup returns CDR1 MNHEY and CDR2 SVGAGI. Germline trimming cut 2 bases from V and 2 bases from J; bases unmatched to any gene: 8. The CDR3 consists of 16 residues. In nucleotides, the CDR3 is TGTGCCAGCAGTTACCAGTCCCAGGGGGAGAACTATGGCTACACCTTC. Protein sequence: CASSYQSQGENYGYTF.

The genes are TRBV6-5 and TRBJ2-2, with 7 bases identical to TRBD1. CDR1 MNHEY and CDR2 SVGAGI come from the germline V gene. V shed 6 bases and J 0 bases; nucleotides not matched to a gene: 1. The CDR3 has 14 residues. CDR3 coding DNA: TGTGCCAGCAGGGGACAGACGAACACCGGGGAGCTGTTTTTT. This codes for CASRGQTNTGELFF.

The V gene is TRBV30, the J gene TRBJ2-7; possible D gene TRBD1, 5 bases. The germline V gene has CDR1 GTSNPN and CDR2 SVGIG (reference sequence). Trimming took 0 bases from V and 0 from J, leaving 9 bases between them. CDR3 length: 14 amino acids. The CDR3 is CAWSVPDSSYEQYF. The CDR3 DNA reads TGTGCCTGGAGTGTACCTGACAGCTCCTACGAGCAGTACTTC. The complete variable domain, with remaining parts taken from reference TRBV30 and TRBJ2-7, reads SQTIHQWPATLVQPVGSPLSLECTVEGTSNPNLYWYRQAAGRGLQLLFYSVGIGQISSEVPQNLSASRPQDRQFILSSKKLLLSDSGFYLCAWSVPDSSYEQYFGPGTRLTVT.

The chain employs TRBV2 and TRBJ2-7; unclear D gene. CDR3 size: 11 residues. V lost 7 bases to trimming and J lost 0 bases, with 4 bases between them. In germline, CDR1 is SNHLY, CDR2 FYNNEI. The CDR3 sequence: CASKSSYEQYF. The CDR3 DNA reads TGTGCCAGCAAGAGCTCCTACGAGCAGTACTTC.

The chain employs TRBV19 and TRBJ1-2; possibly TRBD1 for D (5 bases). CDR1 is LNHDA and CDR2 is SQIVND in the germline V gene (reference sequence). The CDR3 is 14 amino acids. V lost 4 bases, J lost 2 bases, and 11 bases lay in between. Here the CDR3 reads CASSSFRANYGYTF. CDR3 coding DNA: TGTGCCAGTAGTAGCTTCAGGGCCAACTATGGCTACACCTTC. The entire variable domain, with the rest obtained from reference TRBV19 and TRBJ1-2, is as follows: DGGITQSPKYLFRKEGQNVTLSCEQNLNHDAMYWYRQDPGQGLRLIYYSQIVNDFQKGDIAEGYSVSREKKESFPLTVTSAQKNPTAFYLCASSSFRANYGYTFGSGTRLTVV.

The chain recombines TRBV5-4 with TRBJ2-7; 9 positions agree with TRBD1. Trimming removed 6 bases from V and 5 bases from J; junction bases left unmatched: 9. This CDR3 spans 14 amino acids. The germline gives CDR1 SGHNT, CDR2 YYREEE (reference sequence). This chain's CDR3 is CASTPRDRVHEQYF. CDR3 DNA sequence: TGTGCCAGCACCCCTCGGGACAGGGTTCACGAGCAGTACTTC.

The chain has TRBV5-1 and TRBJ1-1; 9 bases align to TRBD1. The CDR3 runs to 15 residues. CDR1 is SGHRS, CDR2 YFSETQ, per germline. V was pared by 4 bases and J by 5 bases, with 9 bases of the junction left unmatched. The DNA for the CDR3 is TGCGCCAGCAGCCTTTTAATGACAGGGGGTACTGAAGCTTTCTTT. It translates to CASSLLMTGGTEAFF. Combining the CDR3 with reference TRBV5-1 and TRBJ1-1 gives the whole variable domain KAGVTQTPRYLIKTRGQQVTLSCSPISGHRSVSWYQQTPGQGLQFLFEYFSETQRNKGNFPGRFSGRQFSNSRSEMNVSTLELGDSALYLCASSLLMTGGTEAFFGQGTRLTVV.

The V call is TRBV6-2 or TRBV6-3, the J call TRBJ2-7, with D possibly TRBD2 on 6 matching bases. V shed 2 bases and J shed 12 bases, with 14 bases lying between them. This CDR3 has 12 amino acids. Germline-derived CDR1 and CDR2 are MNHEY and SVGEGT. Here the CDR3 reads CASSYRESPGYF. CDR3 nucleotide sequence: TGTGCCAGCAGTTACCGGGAGTCGCCCGGGTACTTC.

This rearrangement joins TRBV29-1 to TRBJ1-5; D ambiguous. Germline V gene sequence: CDR1 SQVTM, CDR2 ANQGSEA. This CDR3 spans 14 amino acids. The V end lost 8 bases, the J end lost 7 bases, and 21 bases lay between the germline ends. CDR3 region: CSLQAASLTQPQHF. CDR3 DNA: TGCAGCCTCCAAGCTGCCTCACTCACGCAGCCCCAGCATTTT. The full variable domain, completed using reference TRBV29-1 and TRBJ1-5, is SAVISQKPSRDICQRGTSLTIQCQVDSQVTMMFWYRQQPGQSLTLIATANQGSEATYESGFVIDKFPISRPNLTFSTLTVSNMSPEDSSIYLCSLQAASLTQPQHFGDGTRLSIL.

The rearrangement links TRBV5-1 to TRBJ1-5; the D is unclear. CDR3 length equals 14 residues. V was cut by 0 bases and J by 1 base, with 5 bases left in between. Germline assignment: CDR1 SGHRS and CDR2 YFSETQ. This CDR3 is CASSLAGSNQPQHF. DNA for the CDR3: TGCGCCAGCAGCTTGGCAGGCAGCAATCAGCCCCAGCATTTT.

This clone has a single count. J is TRBJ1-4 and V is TRBV18; D gene ambiguous. This CDR3 spans 16 amino acids. Per germline, CDR1 KGHSH and CDR2 LQKENI. The V end lost 2 bases, the J end lost 0 bases, and 10 bases lay between the germline ends. CDR3 bases: TGTGCCAGCTCACCATTCGAAGAGGCAACTAATGAAAAACTGTTTTTT. Its protein product is CASSPFEEATNEKLFF.

The chain carries TRBV3-1 (or the pseudogene TRBV3-2) and TRBJ2-7; 9 bases are a match to TRBD1. Germline CDR1 and CDR2: LGHDT and YNNKEL (reference sequence). V shed 4 bases and J 6 bases; nucleotides not matched to a gene: 4. The CDR3 sequence is 13 residues long. The CDR3 reads CASSRRDRVEQYF. CDR3 sequence (DNA): TGTGCCAGCAGCCGCCGGGACAGGGTCGAGCAGTACTTC.

This chain links TRBV6-6 with TRBJ1-1; 12 bases are shared with TRBD1. The V segment lost 1 base and the J segment 7 bases; nucleotides outside the gene matches: 4. The germline CDR1 and CDR2 sequences are MNHNY and SVGAGI (reference sequence). The CDR3 length is 15 residues. CDR3 amino acids: CASSYLGQGANEAFF. The CDR3 DNA follows: TGTGCCAGCAGTTACTTGGGACAGGGGGCAAATGAAGCTTTCTTT.